Below, 21 T cell receptor beta chains from the same sample are listed, as sequenced in a study of Graves' ophthalmopathy and Graves' hyperthyroidism. Beta-chain TCR CDR3 regions were amplified from RNA transcripts. An opening RT-PCR round employed HTBI primers and preceded a second-round multiplex PCR. TCRdb processed the multiplex PCR reads anew with MiXCR; each CDR3 protein has one entry. The sample contains 400,000 to 500,000 distinct CDR3 sequences, 20% to 25% of which appear only once. The sequencing sample was made of peripheral blood. The receptor set was obtained from a woman between 18 and 30 years old with stable Graves' hyperthyroidism.

A remark on this clonotype: A read error may explain this, as a much larger clone is one base away. In this CDR3 the conserved last residue, phenylalanine or tryptophan, is missing, so a read error is likely. The rearrangement joins TRBV6-1 to TRBJ1-2; no definite D call. Looked up from germline, CDR1 is MNHNS and CDR2 is SASEGT. V was trimmed by 0 bases and J by 8 bases, leaving 28 bases between them. CDR3 size: 19 residues. The CDR3 spells CASSEATPPQARPRVGYTY. The CDR3 bases are TGTGCCAGCAGTGAAGCGACCCCGCCCCAGGCAAGACCGAGAGTGGGCTACACCTAC.

Here the CDR3 DNA reads TGTGCCAGCAGTTACTCGATTCTGGGATCTAGTGGCTATGGCTACACCTTC. Protein: CASSYSILGSSGYGYTF. The chain carries TRBV6-2 or TRBV6-3 and TRBJ1-2; D gene unclear. The CDR3 length is 17 residues. V lost 0 bases and J lost 4, with 18 bases in between. Looked up from germline, CDR1 is MNHEY and CDR2 is SVGEGT.

This clonotype was recorded at least ten times. The rearrangement joins TRBV6-4 to TRBJ1-1, with 8 positions matching TRBD1. Germline V gene data show CDR1 as MRHNA and CDR2 as SNTAGT. The CDR3 extends over 17 amino acids. The V gene end was trimmed by 4 bases and the J gene end by 5 bases; junction bases not matched to a gene: 15. For the CDR3, the DNA is TGTGCCAGCAGTGCTCAAAAAGGACAGGGAGCAGGGACTGAAGCTTTCTTT. This sequence encodes CASSAQKGQGAGTEAFF.

This clonotype showed up many times. V is TRBV2 and J is TRBJ2-7, with a tentative D call TRBD2 (6 bases). The CDR3 sequence is 15 residues long. Germline CDR1 is SNHLY and CDR2 is FYNNEI. The V and J ends lost 6 bases and 0 bases respectively, with 15 bases between them. The chain's CDR3 is CASRRDSMSSYEQYF. In DNA form, the CDR3 reads TGTGCCAGCAGAAGGGACTCCATGAGCTCCTACGAGCAGTACTTC. Full variable domain (missing parts from reference TRBV2 and TRBJ2-7): EPEVTQTPSHQVTQMGQEVILRCVPISNHLYFYWYRQILGQKVEFLVSFYNNEISEKSEIFDDQFSVERPDGSNFTLKIRSTKLEDSAMYFCASRRDSMSSYEQYFGPGTRLTVT.

This clonotype occurred many times. The chain has TRBV28 and TRBJ2-7; D not resolved. CDR3 length equals 14 residues. The germline V gene has CDR1 MDHEN and CDR2 SYDVKM. V dropped 1 base and J dropped 4 bases, with 11 bases sitting between them. CDR3 region: CASSLSLSVYEQYF. Written as DNA, the CDR3 is TGTGCCAGCAGTTTATCTCTGTCGGTTTACGAGCAGTACTTC.

The sample holds a few counts of this clonotype. V gene TRBV7-9 combines with J gene TRBJ2-5; D is perhaps TRBD1 (5 bases). This CDR3 comprises 15 residues. V gave up 1 base and J gave up 7 bases, with 16 bases separating them. Per germline, CDR1 SEHNR and CDR2 FQNEAQ (reference sequence). The CDR3 coding sequence is TGTGCCAGCAGCTTAGATATGGACAATTTAGGGACCCAGTACTTC. This sequence encodes CASSLDMDNLGTQYF. Full variable domain (outside the CDR3, taken from reference TRBV7-9 and TRBJ2-5): DTGVSQNPRHKITKRGQNVTFRCDPISEHNRLYWYRQTLGQGPEFLTYFQNEAQLEKSRLLSDRFSAERPKGSFSTLEIQRTEQGDSAMYLCASSLDMDNLGTQYFGPGTRLLVL.

This clonotype was detected ten times or more. CDR3 region: CASREFGHANTEAFF. CDR3 DNA: TGTGCCAGCAGGGAATTCGGACACGCGAACACTGAAGCTTTCTTT. J is TRBJ1-1 and V is TRBV6-1, with D maybe TRBD1 (5 bases). V gave up 6 bases and J gave up 1 base, with 15 bases separating them. The CDR3 covers 15 residues. CDR1 MNHNS and CDR2 SASEGT come from the germline V gene.

Many counts were recorded for this clonotype. The chain uses TRBV20-1 and TRBJ2-7, with 7 nucleotides matching TRBD2. The CDR3 is 14 residues long. V was clipped by 1 base and J by 4 bases; unmatched bases: 7. In germline, CDR1 is DFQATT, CDR2 SNEGSKA (reference sequence). The CDR3 region has the DNA TGCAGTGCTAGAGCCCCAGCGGGATTATACGAGCAGTACTTC. This codes for CSARAPAGLYEQYF.

The chain links TRBV20-1 to TRBJ1-2; tentative D call: TRBD1 (5 bases). Germline V gene lookup returns CDR1 DFQATT and CDR2 SNEGSKA (reference sequence). The length of the CDR3 is 14 residues. The V and J ends lost 3 bases and 2 bases respectively, with 13 bases between them. The CDR3 DNA sequence: TGCAGTGCTAGGCGGTCAGGGCTCAACTATGGCTACACCTTC. The encoded protein is CSARRSGLNYGYTF.

V is TRBV10-3 and J is TRBJ1-6; weak D call: TRBD1 (6 bases). This CDR3 has 14 residues. With 5 bases removed from V and 7 bases from J, the gap between germline ends came to 12 bases. CDR1 ENHRY and CDR2 SYGVKD come from the germline V gene. The CDR3 nucleotides read TGTGCCATCAGTTTCGACAGGATAAATTCACCCCTCCACTTT. Its translation: CAISFDRINSPLHF.

This clonotype has more than one count but fewer than ten. The chain is built from TRBV12-3 or TRBV12-4 and TRBJ1-5, with 7 bases that match TRBD1. Trimming took 6 bases from V and 4 from J; bases not matched to a gene: 3. CDR3 length: 13 residues. For the CDR3, the DNA is TGTGCCAGCAGACCGGGACAGAATCAGCCCCAGCATTTT. Encoded protein: CASRPGQNQPQHF.

This clonotype was picked up a small number of times. The chain employs TRBV6-4 and TRBJ1-5; TRBD1 matches 9 bases. Germline V CDR1 and CDR2: MRHNA, SNTAGT. V lost 1 base, J lost 6 bases, and 7 bases stayed unmatched. The CDR3 contains 16 residues. CDR3 sequence (DNA): TGTGCCAGCAGTGACTTATGGGACAGGGCCGGTCAGCCCCAGCATTTT. Translating it yields CASSDLWDRAGQPQHF.

This clonotype was detected once. The V call is TRBV28, the J call TRBJ2-7, with 7 bases matching TRBD2. J lost 3 bases, V lost 4 bases, and 6 bases had no gene match. There are 14 residues in the CDR3. Germline V CDR1 and CDR2: MDHEN, SYDVKM. CDR3 residues: CASSYAGDGYEQYF. The CDR3 nucleotides are TGTGCCAGCAGTTACGCGGGAGATGGCTACGAGCAGTACTTC.

This clonotype was detected ten times or more. V gene TRBV6-2 or TRBV6-3 combines with J gene TRBJ1-1; TRBD1 is a possible D gene (5 bases). Germline CDR1 MNHEY, CDR2 SVGEGT. The CDR3 runs 16 residues. V gave up 5 bases and J gave up 1 base, with 17 bases separating them. Here the CDR3 reads CASSPSGGVTNTEAFF. For the CDR3, the DNA is TGTGCCAGCAGTCCCTCTGGAGGGGTGACGAACACTGAAGCTTTCTTT.

V gene TRBV12-3 or TRBV12-4 combines with J gene TRBJ1-2; TRBD1 aligns across 7 bases. The CDR3 loop spans 13 amino acids. The V and J ends lost 5 bases and 4 bases, in that order; junction bases with no gene match: 4. The CDR3 sequence: CASSPDRAYGYTF. The CDR3 nucleotides read TGTGCCAGCAGTCCAGACAGGGCCTATGGCTACACCTTC.

This clonotype was observed many times. The V call is TRBV27, the J call TRBJ1-1; no clear D. V was trimmed by 1 base and J by 2 bases, leaving 11 bases between them. The CDR3 covers 15 residues. Germline loops: CDR1 MNHEY, CDR2 SMNVEV (reference sequence). The CDR3 nucleotides read TGTGCCAGCAGTTTATTTGGCAGGAGTAACACTGAAGCTTTCTTT. Protein: CASSLFGRSNTEAFF.

In this sample, this clonotype turned up many times. This chain links TRBV7-6 with TRBJ2-5, with 11 bases fitting TRBD2. With V trimmed by 1 base and J by 5 bases, 9 bases remained unmatched. Germline values: CDR1 SGHVS, CDR2 FNYEAQ. The CDR3 has 17 residues. The DNA of the CDR3 is TGTGCCAGCAGCTTAGGTGGTAGCGGGGGGGCAATGGAGACCCAGTACTTC. Protein product: CASSLGGSGGAMETQYF.

Ten or more counts support this clonotype. The chain couples TRBV6-1 to TRBJ1-2, with 7 bases identical to TRBD1. Germline values: CDR1 MNHNS, CDR2 SASEGT. The length of the CDR3 is 14 residues. V gave up 6 bases and J gave up 2 bases; unmatched junction bases: 6. The DNA of the CDR3 is TGTGCCAGCAGGGCGACCAGGGGGAACTATGGCTACACCTTC. Its translation: CASRATRGNYGYTF.

This clonotype came up many times. The chain combines TRBV11-2 with TRBJ2-2; D is ambiguous. Germline V gene data show CDR1 as SGHAT and CDR2 as FQNNGV. The CDR3 has 14 amino acids. Trimming removed 5 bases from V and 3 bases from J, with 10 bases in between. Written as DNA, the CDR3 is TGTGCCAGCAGCATCAGTGGGGACACCGGGGAGCTGTTTTTT. It yields the protein CASSISGDTGELFF.

The chain recombines TRBV30 with TRBJ2-7; TRBD1 or TRBD2 may be the D gene (5 bases each). The germline gives CDR1 GTSNPN, CDR2 SVGIG (reference sequence). V was shortened by 3 bases and J by 2 bases, with 11 bases between the two germline ends. This CDR3 contains 13 residues. CDR3 DNA: TGTGCCTGGAGCTCTCTGGGACCCTACGAGCAGTACTTC. It specifies CAWSSLGPYEQYF.

This clonotype was detected ten times or more. In nucleotides, the CDR3 is TGTGCCAGCGGCACCGACCCGGTCGGGGAGACCCAGTACTTC. Its protein product is CASGTDPVGETQYF. V and J are TRBV6-1 and TRBJ2-5; no clear D. The CDR3 extends over 14 amino acids. Trimming cost V 8 bases and J 5 bases, with 18 bases left between them. The germline V gene has CDR1 MNHNS and CDR2 SASEGT.